This TCR beta chain is drawn from a study of shared clonotypes between healthy human individuals. The naive CD8 population came from CD45RO-negative cells selected for CCR7, without terminally differentiated effector memory CD45RA+ cells. Donors were Caucasian adults residing in Nashville, Tennessee, USA. The DNA input per sorted-subset replicate PCR was roughly 210 ng, corresponding to 28,000 or so T cell genomes. Assay used: immunoSEQ multiplex PCR; TCRdb lists only in-frame clones, some missing. The sample has fewer than 850,000 clones, about 96% seen once. The CDR3 length is 15 residues. CDR1 SGHRS and CDR2 YFSETQ come from the germline V gene. Trimming removed 4 bases from V and 0 bases from J; junction bases left unmatched: 4. Study-level points and caveats: About 5% of naive CD4 clonotypes were shared across a handful of donors.

Notes on this clone: Its antigen remains unknown.

The sample taken for sequencing was naive CD8+ T cells sorted from blood. This clonotype originated in a man aged 25 to 45 in good health. The chain joins TRBV5-1 to TRBJ2-1, with 7 bases matching TRBD1. The CDR3 DNA follows: TGCGCCAGCAGCGAGGGACAGAGCTCCTACAATGAGCAGTTCTTC. Amino acid sequence: CASSEGQSSYNEQFF.